A single sample is the source of the 3 T cell receptor beta chains below, sequenced in a study of blood T cell repertoires in COVID-19. The assay was immunoSEQ multiplex PCR, and TCRdb's table has in-frame clones only and misses some. The sample holds about 140,000 clones; 60% to 80% are singletons and the top ten take around 2.9%. The specimen sequenced was PBMCs or T cells enriched from blood (not recorded which). The receptors here all came from a woman aged 45-60 years who had recovered from COVID-19.

This chain connects TRBV7-9 to TRBJ2-7, with D possibly TRBD2 on 6 matching bases. This CDR3 is built from 14 residues. V lost 2 bases, J lost 4 bases, and 12 bases lay in between. The germline V gene encodes CDR1 SEHNR and CDR2 FQNEAQ (reference sequence). This CDR3 is CASSLPGEVYEQYF. For the CDR3, the DNA is TGTGCCAGCAGCTTACCGGGGGAGGTTTACGAGCAGTACTTC.

The chain uses TRBV3-1 (or the pseudogene TRBV3-2) and TRBJ2-7; tentatively, D is TRBD1 (5 bases). V lost 3 bases and J 4 bases, leaving 7 bases between the germline ends. CDR1 and CDR2 (germline): LGHDT, YNNKEL (reference sequence). The CDR3 sequence is 12 residues long. DNA for the CDR3: TGTGCCAGCAGCCAGACAGTATACGAGCAGTACTTC. Translating gives CASSQTVYEQYF.

This clone was observed once. The rearrangement links TRBV3-1 (or the pseudogene TRBV3-2) to TRBJ1-1; maybe TRBD1 (6 bases). The CDR3 has 13 residues. Between the trimmed V and J ends, which lost 0 bases and 10 bases, there was a span of 12 bases. Germline V gene lookup returns CDR1 LGHDT and CDR2 YNNKEL (reference sequence). This CDR3 reads CASSQESIRGAFF. The CDR3 DNA is TGTGCCAGCAGCCAAGAGTCCATCAGGGGAGCTTTCTTT.